This is a list of T cell receptor beta chains from one sample in a study of blood T cell repertoires in COVID-19. Some clones are missing from TCRdb's copy, which holds only in-frame ones; the method was immunoSEQ multiplex PCR. The sample consists of about 400,000 clones, about 90% of them appearing once. The specimen sequenced was peripheral blood. These receptor sequences come from a man aged 40-55 years with acute or convalescent COVID-19. The CDR3 runs from the conserved cysteine through the conserved F or W. Each record gives: V gene, CDR3 protein.

TRBV7-9,CASSLVGTSGDKNIQYF
TRBV5-5,CASSFGSSYEQYF
TRBV15,CATSRALTGSGDTQYF
TRBV7-9,CASSPRTEVPPYEQYF
TRBV2,CASSESAARGPRGDEKLFF
TRBV19,CASRIGPEAFF
TRBV6-2/TRBV6-3,CASSYHQNHQPQHF
TRBV4-3,CASSQDASGMREQFF
TRBV6-2/TRBV6-3,CASSYSSFDTRTGELFF
TRBV2,CASSVESGELFF
TRBV28,CASSRTPESYGYTF
TRBV6-5,CASSSPGREHNEQFF
TRBV7-2,CASSLAGQGVPQHF
TRBV7-2,CASSLYRDGSAGNTIYF
TRBV28,CASIDRGRQPQHF
TRBV11-2,CASSLGQDLYEQYF
TRBV20-1,CSASTGYGYTF
TRBV29-1,CSVAGRELTDTQYF
TRBV9,CASSDLGRSHEQYF
TRBV6-2/TRBV6-3,CASSRGSGYTF
TRBV7-3,CASSLQGGDEQFF
TRBV2,CASTGTSGYNEQFF
TRBV6-5,CATQGAYGYTF
TRBV11-2,CASSLSSSSYNEQFF
TRBV12-3/TRBV12-4,CASSLAQGSEAFF
TRBV5-1,CASSLSGRGNYGYTF
TRBV9,CASSVGLALNEQFF
TRBV2,CASRRIPRANVLTF
TRBV9,CASSVWDTSTDTQYF
TRBV6-2/TRBV6-3,CASSYIVGGADTQYF
TRBV28,CASSFHSDRDTEAFF
TRBV7-2,CASSARPGAYNSPLHF
TRBV28,CASSSDSGRGETQYF
TRBV2,CASSRTSGLNTGELFF
TRBV7-9,CASSLVGQRRGTDTQYF
TRBV6-5,CASTSQSSYNSPLHF